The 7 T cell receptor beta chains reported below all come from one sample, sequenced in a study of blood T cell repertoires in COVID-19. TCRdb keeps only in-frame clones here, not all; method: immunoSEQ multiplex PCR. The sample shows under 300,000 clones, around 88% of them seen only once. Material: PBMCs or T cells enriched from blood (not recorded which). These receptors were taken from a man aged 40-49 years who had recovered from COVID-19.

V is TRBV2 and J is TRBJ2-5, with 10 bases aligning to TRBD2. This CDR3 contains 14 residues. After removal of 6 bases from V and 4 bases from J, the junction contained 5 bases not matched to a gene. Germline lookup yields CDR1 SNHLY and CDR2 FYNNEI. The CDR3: CASRQAGGGETQYF. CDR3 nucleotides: TGTGCCAGCAGGCAAGCGGGGGGGGGAGAGACCCAGTACTTC.

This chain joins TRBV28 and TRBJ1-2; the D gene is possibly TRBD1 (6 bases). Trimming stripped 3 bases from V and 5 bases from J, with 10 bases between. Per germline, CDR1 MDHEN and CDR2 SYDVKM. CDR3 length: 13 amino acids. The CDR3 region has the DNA TGTGCCAGCAGTTTGCCACAGGGTTATGGCTACACCTTC. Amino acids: CASSLPQGYGYTF.

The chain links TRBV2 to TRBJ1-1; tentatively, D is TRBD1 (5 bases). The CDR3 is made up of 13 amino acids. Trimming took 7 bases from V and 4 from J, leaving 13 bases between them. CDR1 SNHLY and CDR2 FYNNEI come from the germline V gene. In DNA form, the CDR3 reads TGTGCCAGCATTCGCTACAGGCCCACTGAAGCTTTCTTT. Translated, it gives CASIRYRPTEAFF.

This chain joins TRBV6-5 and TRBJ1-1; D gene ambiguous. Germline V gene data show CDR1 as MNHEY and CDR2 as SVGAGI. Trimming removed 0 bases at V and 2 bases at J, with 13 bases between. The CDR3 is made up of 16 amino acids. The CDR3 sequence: CASSYSIGVGNTEAFF. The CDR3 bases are TGTGCCAGCAGTTACTCGATCGGGGTGGGTAACACTGAAGCTTTCTTT.

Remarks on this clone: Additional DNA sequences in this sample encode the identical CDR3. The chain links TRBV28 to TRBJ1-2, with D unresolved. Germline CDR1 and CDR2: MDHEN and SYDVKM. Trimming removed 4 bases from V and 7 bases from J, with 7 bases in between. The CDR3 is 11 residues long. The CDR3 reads CASSSLSGYTF. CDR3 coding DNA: TGTGCCAGCAGTTCATTGAGTGGCTACACCTTC.

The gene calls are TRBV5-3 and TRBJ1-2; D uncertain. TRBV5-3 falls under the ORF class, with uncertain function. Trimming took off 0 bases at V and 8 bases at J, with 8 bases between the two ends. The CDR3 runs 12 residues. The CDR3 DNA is TGTGCCAGAAGCTTGGGTACACACGGCTACACCTTC. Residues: CARSLGTHGYTF.

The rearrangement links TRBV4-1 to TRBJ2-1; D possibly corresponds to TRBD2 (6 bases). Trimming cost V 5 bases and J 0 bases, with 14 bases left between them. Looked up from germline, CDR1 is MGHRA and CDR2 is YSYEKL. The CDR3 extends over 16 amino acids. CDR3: CASSKGVGGSYNEQFF. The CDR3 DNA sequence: TGCGCCAGCAGCAAGGGCGTGGGGGGCTCCTACAATGAGCAGTTCTTC.